This T cell receptor beta chain was sequenced during a study of T cell responses to AZD1222 COVID-19 vaccine. Study-wide points: Only a handful of AZD1222 recipients, roughly 6 in all, had baseline seropositivity. Clonal diversity may have been underestimated in mostly white British donors. Repertoires were collected only later (after the peak T cell response had occurred).

With regard to this clone: As yet, its antigen is unknown.

V was trimmed by 0 bases and J by 0 bases, leaving 20 bases between them. The CDR3 has 19 amino acids. From germline, CDR1 is MGHRA and CDR2 YSYEKL. Measured with immunoSEQ multiplex PCR; TCRdb has only the in-frame clones, and not every one. The profile shows approximately 200,000 clones, approximately 94% of them singletons. The chain links TRBV4-1 to TRBJ1-1; D may be TRBD1 (6 bases). The TCR comes from an adult who received the MenACWY meningococcal vaccine as a control. This specimen consisted of peripheral blood, obtained 28 days after the second dose of the MenACWY control vaccine. The CDR3 protein is CASSQEGPLDSYMNTEAFF. The CDR3 DNA sequence: TGCGCCAGCAGCCAAGAGGGCCCCTTGGACAGTTACATGAACACTGAAGCTTTCTTT.